This paragraph reports one TCR beta chain. Its antigen is unidentified. The sample originates from a study of cytomegalovirus exposure and HLA in healthy donors. Overall study findings and caveats: In an earlier analysis, in some 500 donors, most V segments appeared productive either ~87% or ~30% of the time.

60 Vbeta and 13 Jbeta primers were used in PCR. Sequencing used immunoSEQ multiplex PCR; TCRdb keeps in-frame clones, though not all of them. The sample records 200,000 or so clones, roughly 84% being singletons. The germline V and J ends were trimmed by 0 bases and 6 bases, with 3 bases remaining between them. Germline CDR1 and CDR2: LGHNT and FRNRAP. The CDR3 contains 12 residues. Sequencing was done on a sample of PBMCs. The receptor comes from a girl under three years old in good health and CMV-seronegative. V gene TRBV12-5 combines with J gene TRBJ1-3; D unresolved. CDR3 region: CASGLVQNTIYF. The CDR3 DNA reads as TGTGCTAGTGGTTTGGTACAAAACACCATATATTTT.